The clone carrying this T cell receptor beta chain was picked up many times. The antigen remains unidentified. TCRdb itself ran the multiplex PCR reads through MiXCR, one entry per CDR3 protein. The sample contains 85,000 to 130,000 distinct CDR3 sequences, about 31% of which appear only once. The lymph nodes were axillary draining lymph nodes from breast cancer patients. The trim removed 5 bases at V and 0 bases at J, leaving 7 bases unmatched. The CDR3 consists of 15 residues. Germline lookup yields CDR1 SGHTA and CDR2 FQGNSA. The data derive from a study of breast tumors, draining lymph nodes, adjacent tissues. Study-level findings and limits: Luminal-like breast cancer showed significantly higher tumor–nontumor repertoire similarity than basal-like. Tumor repertoires ranked between lymph nodes and nontumor tissue in diversity, with V and J gene preferences. The data were judged consistent with most tumor T cells coming from lymph node and expanding in tumor. That most tumor T cells come from lymph nodes remained unproven.

This TCR was recovered from a female donor with breast cancer. Some clones in this sample may be carry-over from other donors' samples. The V call is TRBV7-2, the J call TRBJ2-7, with 7 bases that match TRBD2. The specimen was axillary lymph node tissue. The CDR3 reads CASSLSGPSSYEQYF. CDR3 DNA: TGTGCCAGCAGCCTTAGCGGGCCTAGCTCCTACGAGCAGTACTTC.